The 3 T cell receptor beta chains in this list originate from one sample, sequenced in a study of response to subunit inactivated influenza vaccine. Each CDR3 protein gets one entry after TCRdb re-called the RT-PCR reads with MiXCR. The sample records about 530,000 distinct CDR3 sequences, 10% to 15% being singletons. Here the sequenced sample was PBMCs from blood, taken about 40 days after vaccination. The origin of the receptors is a man aged 45-65 years who received an inactivated influenza vaccine.

The J gene is TRBJ2-1, the V gene TRBV7-2, with D tentatively TRBD2 (6 bases). CDR1 SGHTA and CDR2 FQGNSA come from the germline V gene. V was pared by 5 bases and J by 6 bases, with 17 bases between. There are 15 residues in the CDR3. CDR3 DNA: TGTGCCAGCAGCCCCCCGGGACTGGGTGTCAATGAGCAGTTCTTC. This translates into CASSPPGLGVNEQFF.

This clonotype came up many times. The V call is TRBV4-3, the J call TRBJ2-1; D is uncertain. The CDR3 has 17 amino acids. The germline V and J ends were trimmed by 1 base and 4 bases, with 17 bases remaining between them. Germline CDR1 and CDR2: LGHNA and YSLEER. Here the CDR3 DNA reads TGCGCCAGCAGCCAAGCGTTCAACCGAGGTATTTACAATGAGCAGTTCTTC. Its translation is CASSQAFNRGIYNEQFF.

In its sample, this clonotype was seen many times. The chain has TRBV12-3 or TRBV12-4 and TRBJ2-1; a possible D gene is TRBD2 (6 bases). V lost 6 bases and J lost 9, with 12 bases in between. This CDR3 has 12 amino acids. The CDR3 coding sequence is TGTGCCAGCAGCTTGGGGGGTATTGAGCAGTTCTTC. It encodes CASSLGGIEQFF.